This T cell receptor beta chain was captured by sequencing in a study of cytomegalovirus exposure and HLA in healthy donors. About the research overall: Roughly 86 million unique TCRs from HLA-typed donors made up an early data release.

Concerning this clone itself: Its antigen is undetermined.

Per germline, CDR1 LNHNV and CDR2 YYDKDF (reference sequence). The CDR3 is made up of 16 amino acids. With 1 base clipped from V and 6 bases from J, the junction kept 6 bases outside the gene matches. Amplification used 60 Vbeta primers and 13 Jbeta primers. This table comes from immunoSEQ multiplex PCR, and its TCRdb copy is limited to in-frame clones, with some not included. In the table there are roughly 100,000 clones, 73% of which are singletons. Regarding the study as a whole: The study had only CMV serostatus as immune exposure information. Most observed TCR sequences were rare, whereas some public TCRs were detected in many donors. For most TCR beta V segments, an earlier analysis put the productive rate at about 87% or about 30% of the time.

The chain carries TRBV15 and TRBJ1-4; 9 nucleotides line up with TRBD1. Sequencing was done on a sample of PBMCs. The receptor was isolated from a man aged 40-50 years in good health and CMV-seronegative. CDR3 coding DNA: TGTGCCACCAGCAGAGTTAAGGGACAGGGCGATGAAAAACTGTTTTTT. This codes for CATSRVKGQGDEKLFF. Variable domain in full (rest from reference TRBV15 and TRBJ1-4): DAMVIQNPRYQVTQFGKPVTLSCSQTLNHNVMYWYQQKSSQAPKLLFHYYDKDFNNEADTPDNFQSRRPNTSFCFLDIRSPGLGDTAMYLCATSRVKGQGDEKLFFGSGTQLSVL.